The clone carrying this T cell receptor (beta chain) was recorded a few times. The target antigen is unknown. The data belong to a study of OX40 agonist ivuxolimab in advanced cancers. Study details: Intravenous ivuxolimab was administered to patients every 2 weeks at 0.01 to 10 mg/kg. Findings of the study overall: Some of the lowest clonal expansion was seen in partial responders at 0.1-3.0 mg/kg. Relative to CD4+ cells, CD8+ T cells on average had more expanded clones.

Clones were read by immunoSEQ multiplex PCR, and TCRdb kept only the in-frame ones, dropping some. The data contain nearly 70,000 clones, about 83% of them singletons. There are 13 residues in the CDR3. The V end lost 2 bases, the J end lost 5 bases, and 10 bases lay between the germline ends. Germline V gene data show CDR1 as SGHNT and CDR2 as YENEEA. The sequencing here drew on CD4+ or CD8+ T cells sorted from blood, taken in a trial of the OX40 agonist ivuxolimab. V is TRBV11-3 and J is TRBJ2-7; D is ambiguous. The TCR sequence derives from an adult with an advanced solid tumor such as melanoma, head and neck, liver or kidney cancer. CDR3 DNA: TGTGCCAGCAGCTTAAGGCTAGTCAACGAGCAGTACTTC. Encoded protein: CASSLRLVNEQYF.